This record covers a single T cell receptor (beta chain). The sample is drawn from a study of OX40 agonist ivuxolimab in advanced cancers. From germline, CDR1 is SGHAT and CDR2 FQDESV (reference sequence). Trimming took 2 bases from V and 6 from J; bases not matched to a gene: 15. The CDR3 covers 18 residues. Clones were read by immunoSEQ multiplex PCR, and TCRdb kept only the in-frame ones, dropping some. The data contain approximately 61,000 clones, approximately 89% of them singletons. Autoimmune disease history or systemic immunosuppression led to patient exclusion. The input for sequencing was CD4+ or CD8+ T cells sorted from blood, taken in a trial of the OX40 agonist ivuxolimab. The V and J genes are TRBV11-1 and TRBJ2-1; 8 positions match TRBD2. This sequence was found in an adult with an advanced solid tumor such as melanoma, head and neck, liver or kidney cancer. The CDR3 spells CASSLTRGVLTSGNEQFF. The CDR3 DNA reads TGTGCCAGCAGCTTAACCCGTGGGGTCTTAACTAGCGGCAATGAGCAGTTCTTC.